A selection of T cell receptor beta chains follows, all from one sample in a study of blood T cell repertoires in COVID-19. Some clones are missing from TCRdb's copy, which holds only in-frame ones; the method was immunoSEQ multiplex PCR. The table shows some 190,000 clones, with 80% to 90% occurring only once. Sequencing was carried out using peripheral blood. All receptors derive from a human donor with active or convalescent COVID-19. The donor label of this sample is uncertain. The CDR3 runs from the conserved cysteine through the conserved F or W. D genes are given only for firm matches. The size of a clone is reported for some rows only, either as once, few or many, or as a class for expanded clones.

size,V,D,J,DNA,CDR3
NA,TRBV9,TRBD2,TRBJ2-2,TGTGCCAGCAGCGTAGCTCCCACCTCTAGCGGGAGGGCCCCCGGGGAGCTGTTTTTT,CASSVAPTSSGRAPGELFF
once,TRBV5-4,NA,TRBJ1-4,TGTGCCAGCAGCTTGCAACAGAATGAAAAACTGTTTTTT,CASSLQQNEKLFF
NA,TRBV28,TRBD1,TRBJ2-7,TGTGCCAGCGGACAGGTGTCCTACGAGCAGTACTTC,CASGQVSYEQYF
NA,TRBV7-3,NA,TRBJ2-2,TGTGCCAGCAGCCGAAACAGGGACACCGGGGAGCTGTTTTTT,CASSRNRDTGELFF
once,TRBV9,NA,TRBJ1-6,TGTGCCAGCAGCGGTCCCCAGGAACTTTCACCCCTCCACTTT,CASSGPQELSPLHF
once,TRBV29-1,TRBD2,TRBJ2-3,TGCAGCGTGGGACTAGCTAGTTTCGCAGATACGCAGTATTTT,CSVGLASFADTQYF
NA,TRBV5-1,NA,TRBJ1-1,TGCGCCAGCAGCCCGGGGGACCCGAACACTGAAGCTTTCTTT,CASSPGDPNTEAFF
NA,TRBV29-1,NA,TRBJ2-4,TGCAGCGTTGAAGACCCATGGGACTTAGCCAAAAACATTCAGTACTTC,CSVEDPWDLAKNIQYF
NA,TRBV9,NA,TRBJ2-1,TGTGCCAGCGCCAGCGGGTTTATAGAGGAGCAGTTCTTC,CASASGFIEEQFF
NA,TRBV7-9,NA,TRBJ1-4,TGTGCCAGCAGCTGGCCCCCTAATGAAAAACTGTTTTTT,CASSWPPNEKLFF
NA,TRBV18,NA,TRBJ1-2,TGTGCCAGCTCACCAGAGACACTCACAAGACTAGCCTATGGCTACACCTTC,CASSPETLTRLAYGYTF
NA,TRBV7-3,NA,TRBJ2-3,TGTGCCAGCAGCTTAAACTATGGGGGCTGGGATACGCAGTATTTT,CASSLNYGGWDTQYF
NA,TRBV19,TRBD1,TRBJ2-3,TGTGCCAGTAGTATTAGGGGCAGGGGGCAACGCACAGATACGCAGTATTTT,CASSIRGRGQRTDTQYF
few,TRBV27,NA,TRBJ1-5,TGTGCCAGCAGTTTCGGGCAAGGGGTAGGGCCCCAGCATTTT,CASSFGQGVGPQHF
many,TRBV7-3,NA,TRBJ2-5,TGTGCCAGCAGCCCAAGGGGACACTCGGAAGAGACCCAGTACTTC,CASSPRGHSEETQYF
NA,TRBV9,TRBD1,TRBJ1-3,TGTGCCAGCAGCAGACAGGGGTTGTTAGGAAACACCATATATTTT,CASSRQGLLGNTIYF
NA,TRBV5-1,TRBD2,TRBJ2-7,TGCGCCAGCAGCTTGGGGACTAGCGGGAACGAGCAGTACTTC,CASSLGTSGNEQYF
NA,TRBV27,TRBD2,TRBJ2-7,TGTGCCAGCTCCCAGACTAGGGAGGGGGAGCAGTACTTC,CASSQTREGEQYF
NA,TRBV12-3/TRBV12-4,TRBD1,TRBJ1-2,TGTGCCAGCAGTTTCGACAGGGGGCTCGGCTACACCTTC,CASSFDRGLGYTF
NA,TRBV19,NA,TRBJ2-3,TGTGCCAGTAGTATCGGGCCGGGAGCCGCCACAGATACGCAGTATTTT,CASSIGPGAATDTQYF
NA,TRBV13,TRBD2,TRBJ2-5,TGTGCCAGCAGTTTAAGCGGGGGGGCCAGATTGGAGACCCAGTACTTC,CASSLSGGARLETQYF
NA,TRBV4-2,NA,TRBJ1-5,TGTGCCAGCAGCAAGGGACTGGACAATCAGCCCCAGCATTTT,CASSKGLDNQPQHF
NA,TRBV28,NA,TRBJ1-1,TGTGCCAGCCTTCACGAGGTCCGGAAGGCTTTCTTT,CASLHEVRKAFF
once,TRBV15,TRBD2,TRBJ2-3,TGTGCCACCAGCACCTACCTCGGGACTAGCGGGAGGAGCACAGATACGCAGTATTTT,CATSTYLGTSGRSTDTQYF
NA,TRBV4-1,TRBD1,TRBJ1-2,TGCGCCAGCAGCCAAGGTACAGGGGGCCGGTACTATGGCTACACCTTC,CASSQGTGGRYYGYTF
NA,TRBV5-1,NA,TRBJ2-7,TGCGCCAGCAGCTCACAGGGCGGCGAGCAGTACTTC,CASSSQGGEQYF
once,TRBV7-9,NA,TRBJ2-5,TGTGCCAGCAGCTTAGAAGGGCCCAGGGGCCAGTACTTC,CASSLEGPRGQYF
NA,TRBV15,NA,TRBJ2-5,TGTGCCACCAGCAAAGGCGGAGGGAGCGGGACCCAGTACTTC,CATSKGGGSGTQYF
NA,TRBV9,NA,TRBJ2-7,TGTGCCAGCAGCCCCCGTCGGGGACTTGGCGAGCAGTACTTC,CASSPRRGLGEQYF
NA,TRBV30,TRBD1,TRBJ2-7,TGTGCCTGGAGTCCCGACAGGGTAGGCGAGCAGTACTTC,CAWSPDRVGEQYF
NA,TRBV28,TRBD2,TRBJ2-1,TGTGCCAGCAGTTTTGCCGGGGGGCGAGGGACTAGCGGGAGAGATGAGCAGTTCTTC,CASSFAGGRGTSGRDEQFF
NA,TRBV6-5,TRBD2,TRBJ2-3,TGTGCCAGCAGCAAGCGGGGGGGCCCTAGAGATACGCAGTATTTT,CASSKRGGPRDTQYF
few,TRBV3-1/TRBV3-2,TRBD2,TRBJ2-3,TGTGCCAGCAGCCTCAGACTAGCAGGAGATACGCAGTATTTT,CASSLRLAGDTQYF
NA,TRBV12-2,NA,TRBJ2-5,TGTGCAAGTCGCTTCCTTAGACAGGGGGGACTAGCGGGAGACAGGGAGACCCAGTACTTC,CASRFLRQGGLAGDRETQYF
NA,TRBV29-1,NA,TRBJ1-2,TGCAGCGTTGAGAGCAACTATGGCTACACCTTC,CSVESNYGYTF
NA,TRBV6-5,NA,TRBJ1-4,TGTGCCAGCAGTTACTCCGGGAGAACTAATGAAAAACTGTTTTTT,CASSYSGRTNEKLFF
NA,TRBV5-1,TRBD2,TRBJ2-1,TGCGCCAGCAGCTTGGTAAACAGCGGGAGGGCAGGTGAGCAGTTCTTC,CASSLVNSGRAGEQFF
NA,TRBV19,NA,TRBJ2-1,TGTGCCAGTAGTATGTGGCGACCGAGGGTGACCTACAATGAGCAGTTCTTC,CASSMWRPRVTYNEQFF
NA,TRBV3-1/TRBV3-2,TRBD2,TRBJ2-1,TGTGCCAGCAGCCACCTTCCTCTTTCCCTTAGCGGGAGGGCCAATGAGCAGTTCTTC,CASSHLPLSLSGRANEQFF
NA,TRBV28,TRBD2,TRBJ2-5,TGTGCCACTGGGACTAGCGGGGGTCACGTCCAAGAGACCCAGTACTTC,CATGTSGGHVQETQYF
NA,TRBV9,NA,TRBJ1-1,TGTGCCAGCAGCCCCCCAGGGCCTGAAGCTTTCTTT,CASSPPGPEAFF
NA,TRBV7-6,NA,TRBJ2-3,TGTGCCAGCAGCTTAGCGGGGCTTCGTAGCACAGATACGCAGTATTTT,CASSLAGLRSTDTQYF
NA,TRBV2,NA,TRBJ2-2,TGTGCCAGCAGTGAACAGGGAAGGGAGCTGTTTTTT,CASSEQGRELFF
few,TRBV7-2,NA,TRBJ2-7,TGTGCCAGCAGCTTAGCGGAGGTGTACGAGCAGTACTTC,CASSLAEVYEQYF
NA,TRBV7-9,NA,TRBJ1-6,TGTGCCAGCCGCGACGGGAGCGATAATTCACCCCTCCACTTT,CASRDGSDNSPLHF
NA,TRBV6-2/TRBV6-3,NA,TRBJ2-7,TGTGCCAGCAGTTACGGGAGAAACGAGCAGTACTTC,CASSYGRNEQYF
once,TRBV7-9,NA,TRBJ1-3,TGTGCCAGCAGCTTAGCCTGGGGGGGGACTGGAAACACCATATATTTT,CASSLAWGGTGNTIYF
NA,TRBV10-3,NA,TRBJ2-7,TGTGCCATCAATGGTCCCGCGGGAACCTACGAGCAGTACTTC,CAINGPAGTYEQYF
NA,TRBV5-1,TRBD2,TRBJ2-3,TGCGCCAGCAGGGCGGGGGGCCCCACAGATACGCAGTATTTT,CASRAGGPTDTQYF
NA,TRBV12-3/TRBV12-4,TRBD1,TRBJ1-2,TGTGCCAGCAATACAGGGGTGAGGTATGGCTACACCTTC,CASNTGVRYGYTF
NA,TRBV5-6,TRBD2,TRBJ2-1,TGTGCCAGCAGCTTGGAACGGACTAGCGGGGCTGTAGTTAATGAGCAGTTCTTC,CASSLERTSGAVVNEQFF
NA,TRBV10-1,NA,TRBJ1-1,TGCGCCGCTAGTGATCTGCGCAGGAGGGGGGGCACTGAAGCTTTCTTT,CAASDLRRRGGTEAFF
NA,TRBV28,NA,TRBJ2-7,TGTGCCAGCACCCCGATTTCTATGTACTACGAGCAGTACTTC,CASTPISMYYEQYF
NA,TRBV7-8,NA,TRBJ1-6,TGTGCCAGCAGCCGAGCGGGGGGTGGTTCACCCCTCCACTTT,CASSRAGGGSPLHF
few,TRBV4-2,TRBD1,TRBJ2-5,TGTGCCAGCAGCCAAGCAGGACAGGGAGCTCAAGAGACCCAGTACTTC,CASSQAGQGAQETQYF
NA,TRBV7-3,NA,TRBJ1-5,TGTGCCAGCAGCTTAGGGCAACTTACCAATCAGCCCCAGCATTTT,CASSLGQLTNQPQHF
NA,TRBV12-3/TRBV12-4,NA,TRBJ2-2,TGTGCCAGCAGTTTATGGGGGGCCGGGGAGCTGTTTTTT,CASSLWGAGELFF
NA,TRBV20-1,NA,TRBJ2-1,TGCAGTGCTTCACAGGCGAATGAGCAGTTCTTC,CSASQANEQFF
NA,TRBV18,TRBD2,TRBJ2-7,TGTGCCAGCTCACCAGGGACTAGCGGCTACGAGCAGTACTTC,CASSPGTSGYEQYF